Following are 16 T cell receptor beta chains from one sample sequenced in a study of T-cell reconstitution after alpha-beta-depleted transplantation in children. This sample's TCRbeta library carried unique molecular identifier barcodes. TCRdb ran MiXCR on the PCR reads and lists one entry per CDR3 protein. Of around 490,000 distinct CDR3 sequences listed, approximately 10% are singletons. Source: PBMCs, mostly from graft donor cells, taken 180 days after TCRalphabeta/CD19-depleted stem cell transplant. These receptors came from a female patient between 2 and 15 years old who had a stem cell transplant for aplastic anemia, so the T cells may come from the graft donor.

This clonotype has just a few counts. CDR3 DNA: TGCAGTGCTCCAGATAGGGGGACTAGCTCCTACGAGCAGTACTTC. Translating gives CSAPDRGTSSYEQYF. The rearrangement links TRBV20-1 to TRBJ2-7, with 8 nucleotides matching TRBD2. This CDR3 is built from 15 residues. Per the germline V gene, CDR1 is DFQATT and CDR2 is SNEGSKA (reference sequence). Trimming took 5 bases from V and 0 from J; bases not matched to a gene: 9.

CDR3 sequence: CASSPRTSGAFNEQFF. The CDR3 DNA reads as TGTGCCAGCAGCCCACGGACTAGCGGGGCCTTCAATGAGCAGTTCTTC. The rearrangement links TRBV7-2 to TRBJ2-1, with 12 bases aligning to TRBD2. The V gene's germline CDR1 is SGHTA and CDR2 FQGNSA. The J segment lost 6 bases and the V segment lost 5 bases, leaving 8 bases of the junction unmatched. The CDR3 is made up of 16 amino acids. Together with reference TRBV7-2 and TRBJ2-1, the CDR3 gives the full variable domain: GAGVSQSPSNKVTEKGKDVELRCDPISGHTALYWYRQSLGQGLEFLIYFQGNSAPDKSGLPSDRFSAERTGGSVSTLTIQRTQQEDSAVYLCASSPRTSGAFNEQFFGPGTRLTVL.

This clonotype was seen more than once but under ten times. The gene calls are TRBV28 and TRBJ2-1, with 9 positions matching TRBD2. With V trimmed by 6 bases and J by 0 bases, 15 bases remained unmatched. Germline assignment: CDR1 MDHEN and CDR2 SYDVKM. The CDR3 is made up of 19 amino acids. CDR3 sequence: CASRPFTSGPTSSYNEQFF. CDR3 coding DNA: TGTGCCAGCAGGCCCTTCACTAGCGGGCCAACAAGCTCCTACAATGAGCAGTTCTTC.

CDR3 in DNA: TGTGCCAGCAGCATAAGGGACAGGGTTGTATCGGATACGCAGTATTTT. Translating gives CASSIRDRVVSDTQYF. The chain carries TRBV7-6 and TRBJ2-3, with TRBD1 matching 9 bases. Germline CDR1 reads SGHVS; CDR2 reads FNYEAQ. Trimming removed 5 bases from V and 6 bases from J; junction bases left unmatched: 12. CDR3 length: 16 residues.

The J gene is TRBJ1-4, the V gene TRBV3-1; no clear D gene. This CDR3 has 15 residues. Germline assignment: CDR1 LGHDT and CDR2 YNNKEL (reference sequence). V lost 4 bases, J lost 5 bases, and 14 bases lay in between. This chain's CDR3 is CASSPRSWRNEKLFF. As DNA, the CDR3 is TGTGCCAGCAGCCCTAGGTCCTGGAGAAATGAAAAACTGTTTTTT.

The chain has TRBV28 and TRBJ1-5, with no clear D. Germline V lookup: CDR1 MDHEN, CDR2 SYDVKM. The CDR3 spans 15 residues. Trimming removed 5 bases at V and 2 bases at J, with 13 bases between. CDR3 region: CASSTGRVGNQPQHF. The CDR3, as DNA: TGTGCCAGCAGTACGGGGAGGGTGGGCAATCAGCCCCAGCATTTT.

This clonotype was seen at least ten times. The chain joins TRBV14 to TRBJ2-3; D gene unclear. Germline V gene sequence: CDR1 SGHDN, CDR2 FVKESK. V shed 4 bases and J shed 1 base, with 9 bases lying between them. The CDR3 loop spans 14 amino acids. The CDR3 here is CASSLRSGTDTQYF. In DNA form, the CDR3 reads TGTGCCAGCAGCCTTCGGTCGGGCACAGATACGCAGTATTTT. The variable domain in full, completed from reference TRBV14 and TRBJ2-3, reads EAGVTQFPSHSVIEKGQTVTLRCDPISGHDNLYWYRRVMGKEIKFLLHFVKESKQDESGMPNNRFLAERTGGTYSTLKVQPAELEDSGVYFCASSLRSGTDTQYFGPGTRLTVL.

The CDR3 here is CASSWEGAEAFF. The CDR3 nucleotides read TGTGCCAGCAGCTGGGAGGGGGCTGAAGCTTTCTTT. This chain uses TRBV7-2 with TRBJ1-1; perhaps TRBD1 as D (6 bases). Per germline, CDR1 SGHTA and CDR2 FQGNSA. The V gene lost 4 bases and the J gene lost 6 bases, with 9 bases spanning the gap. The CDR3 contains 12 residues.

J is TRBJ2-1 and V is TRBV19; D is possibly TRBD2 (5 bases). Between the trimmed V and J ends, which lost 3 bases and 8 bases, there was a span of 11 bases. CDR1 is LNHDA and CDR2 is SQIVND in the germline V gene (reference sequence). This CDR3 comprises 13 residues. CDR3 sequence (DNA): TGTGCCAGTAGTATCCAGGAGAGGGATGAGCAGTTCTTC. Encoded protein: CASSIQERDEQFF.

The V and J genes are TRBV5-1 and TRBJ1-2; 10 bases map to TRBD1. J lost 4 bases, V lost 5 bases, and 5 bases had no gene match. The V gene's germline CDR1 is SGHRS and CDR2 YFSETQ. The CDR3 spans 14 residues. The CDR3 region has the DNA TGCGCCAGCAGACCCGGGACAGGGGCCTATGGCTACACCTTC. It is translated as CASRPGTGAYGYTF.

This clonotype showed up many times. For the CDR3, the DNA is TGCGCCAGCAGCCCACAGACAGCCGCTGGGGCCAACGTCCTGACTTTC. It translates to CASSPQTAAGANVLTF. This chain joins TRBV4-3 and TRBJ2-6; the D gene is possibly TRBD1 (5 bases). The germline V gene encodes CDR1 LGHNA and CDR2 YSLEER. V lost 4 bases to trimming and J lost 2 bases, with 12 bases between them. The CDR3 runs to 16 residues.

This clonotype showed up just a few times. V usage is TRBV24-1 and J usage is TRBJ2-1; TRBD2 might be the D (6 bases). The CDR3 has 15 residues. With 1 base removed from V and 6 bases from J, the gap between germline ends came to 12 bases. Germline CDR1 KGHDR, CDR2 SFDVKD. For the CDR3, the DNA is TGTGCCACCAGTGATTTCGGAGGGATCGGCAATGAGCAGTTCTTC. This encodes CATSDFGGIGNEQFF.

V usage is TRBV5-1 and J usage is TRBJ2-7, with D possibly TRBD2 on 6 matching bases. The V gene lost 4 bases and the J gene lost 3 bases, with 14 bases spanning the gap. The CDR3 runs to 14 residues. Germline V gene sequence: CDR1 SGHRS, CDR2 YFSETQ. The CDR3 bases are TGCGCCAGCAGCCCTCGCGGTAGCGGCTACGAGCAGTACTTC. It specifies CASSPRGSGYEQYF.

This clonotype was recorded a few times. This chain links TRBV7-9 with TRBJ2-1; 8 nucleotides agree with TRBD2. Germline CDR1 and CDR2: SEHNR and FQNEAQ (reference sequence). The J segment lost 1 base and the V segment lost 4 bases, leaving 6 bases of the junction unmatched. The CDR3 runs to 16 residues. For the CDR3, the DNA is TGTGCCAGCAGCTCGCCTAGCGGGTCGTCCTACAATGAGCAGTTCTTC. This codes for CASSSPSGSSYNEQFF. The full variable domain, rest sourced from reference TRBV7-9 and TRBJ2-1, is DTGVSQNPRHKITKRGQNVTFRCDPISEHNRLYWYRQTLGQGPEFLTYFQNEAQLEKSRLLSDRFSAERPKGSFSTLEIQRTEQGDSAMYLCASSSPSGSSYNEQFFGPGTRLTVL.

This chain connects TRBV7-2 to TRBJ2-1; 8 bases fit TRBD1. The germline gives CDR1 SGHTA, CDR2 FQGNSA. V shed 1 base, J shed 5 bases, and the junction held 7 bases outside the gene matches. This CDR3 region has 16 residues. Here the CDR3 reads CASSLGPDRDHNEQFF. The CDR3 DNA sequence: TGTGCCAGCAGCTTAGGCCCGGACAGGGACCACAATGAGCAGTTCTTC.

The chain carries TRBV20-1 and TRBJ2-1, with 8 positions matching TRBD2. The germline gives CDR1 DFQATT, CDR2 SNEGSKA (reference sequence). The junction had 9 bases not matched to a gene; V was cut back by 0 bases and J by 5 bases. The CDR3 is 16 amino acids. The CDR3 region has the DNA TGCAGTGCTAGAGATCCTTCTAGCGGGCGCGACAATGAGCAGTTCTTC. Amino acid sequence: CSARDPSSGRDNEQFF.